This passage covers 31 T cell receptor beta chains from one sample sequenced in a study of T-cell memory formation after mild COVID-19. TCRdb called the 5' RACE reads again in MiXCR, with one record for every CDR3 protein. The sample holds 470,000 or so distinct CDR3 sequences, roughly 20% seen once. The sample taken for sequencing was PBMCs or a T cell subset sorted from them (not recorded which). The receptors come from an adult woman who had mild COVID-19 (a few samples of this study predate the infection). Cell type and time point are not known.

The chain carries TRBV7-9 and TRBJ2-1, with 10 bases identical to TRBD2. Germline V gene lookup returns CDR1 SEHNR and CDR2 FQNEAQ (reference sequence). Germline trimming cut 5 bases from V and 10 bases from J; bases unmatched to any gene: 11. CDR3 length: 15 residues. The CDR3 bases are TGTGCCAGCAGCCAAGGACTAGCGGCCCCCTCGGAGCAGTTCTTC. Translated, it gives CASSQGLAAPSEQFF. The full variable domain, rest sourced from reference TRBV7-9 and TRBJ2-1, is DTGVSQNPRHKITKRGQNVTFRCDPISEHNRLYWYRQTLGQGPEFLTYFQNEAQLEKSRLLSDRFSAERPKGSFSTLEIQRTEQGDSAMYLCASSQGLAAPSEQFFGPGTRLTVL.

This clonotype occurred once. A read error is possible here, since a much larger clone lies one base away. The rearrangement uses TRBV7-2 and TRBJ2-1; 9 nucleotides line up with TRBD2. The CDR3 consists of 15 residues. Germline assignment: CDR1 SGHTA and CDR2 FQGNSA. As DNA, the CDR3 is TGTGCCAGCAGCTTTAGCGGGAGCTCCTACTATGAGCAGTTCTTC. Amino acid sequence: CASSFSGSSYYEQFF.

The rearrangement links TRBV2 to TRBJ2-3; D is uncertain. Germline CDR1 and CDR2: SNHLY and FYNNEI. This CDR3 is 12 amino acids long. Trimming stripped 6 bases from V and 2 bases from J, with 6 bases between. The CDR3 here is CASRSTTDTQYF. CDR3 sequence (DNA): TGTGCCAGCAGGAGTACCACAGATACGCAGTATTTT. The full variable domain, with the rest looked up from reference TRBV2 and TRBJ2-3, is EPEVTQTPSHQVTQMGQEVILRCVPISNHLYFYWYRQILGQKVEFLVSFYNNEISEKSEIFDDQFSVERPDGSNFTLKIRSTKLEDSAMYFCASRSTTDTQYFGPGTRLTVL.

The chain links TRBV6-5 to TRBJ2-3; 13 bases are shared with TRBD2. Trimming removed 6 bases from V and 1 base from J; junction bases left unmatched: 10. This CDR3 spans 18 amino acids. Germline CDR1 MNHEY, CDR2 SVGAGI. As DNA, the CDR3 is TGTGCCAGCAGCCTCGGACTAGCGGGAGATTTCGGCACAGATACGCAGTATTTT. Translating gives CASSLGLAGDFGTDTQYF.

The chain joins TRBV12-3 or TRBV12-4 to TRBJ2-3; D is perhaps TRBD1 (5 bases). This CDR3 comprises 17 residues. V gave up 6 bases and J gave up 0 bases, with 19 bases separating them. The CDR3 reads CASSSLGASVSTDTQYF. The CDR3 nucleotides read TGTGCCAGCAGCTCCTTAGGGGCCTCCGTCAGCACAGATACGCAGTATTTT.

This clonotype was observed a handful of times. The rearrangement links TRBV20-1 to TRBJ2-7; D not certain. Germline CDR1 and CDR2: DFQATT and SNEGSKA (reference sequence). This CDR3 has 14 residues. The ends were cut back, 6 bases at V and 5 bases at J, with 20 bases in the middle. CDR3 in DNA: TGCAGTGCCACCCCCCCACCTCTTCTCCACGAGCAGTACTTC. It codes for CSATPPPLLHEQYF.

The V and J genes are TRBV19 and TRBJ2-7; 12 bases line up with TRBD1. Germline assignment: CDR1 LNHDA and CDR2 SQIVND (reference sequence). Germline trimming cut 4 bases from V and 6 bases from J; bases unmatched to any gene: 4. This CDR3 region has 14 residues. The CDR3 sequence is CASSTWGQGAEQYF. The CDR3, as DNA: TGTGCCAGTAGTACCTGGGGACAGGGGGCCGAGCAGTACTTC.

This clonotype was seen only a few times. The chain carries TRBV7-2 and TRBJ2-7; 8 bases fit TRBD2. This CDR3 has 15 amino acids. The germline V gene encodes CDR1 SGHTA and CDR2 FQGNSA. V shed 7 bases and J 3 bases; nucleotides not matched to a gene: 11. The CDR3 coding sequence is TGTGCCAGCACCCCAGGCGGGCTAGCGGGCTACGAGCAGTACTTC. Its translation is CASTPGGLAGYEQYF. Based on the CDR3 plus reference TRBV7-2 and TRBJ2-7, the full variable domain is GAGVSQSPSNKVTEKGKDVELRCDPISGHTALYWYRQSLGQGLEFLIYFQGNSAPDKSGLPSDRFSAERTGGSVSTLTIQRTQQEDSAVYLCASTPGGLAGYEQYFGPGTRLTVT.

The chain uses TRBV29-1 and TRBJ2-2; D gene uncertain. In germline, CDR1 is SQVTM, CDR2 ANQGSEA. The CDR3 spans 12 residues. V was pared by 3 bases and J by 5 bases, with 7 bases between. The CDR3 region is CSVDQGTGELFF. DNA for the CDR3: TGCAGCGTTGACCAAGGAACCGGGGAGCTGTTTTTT.

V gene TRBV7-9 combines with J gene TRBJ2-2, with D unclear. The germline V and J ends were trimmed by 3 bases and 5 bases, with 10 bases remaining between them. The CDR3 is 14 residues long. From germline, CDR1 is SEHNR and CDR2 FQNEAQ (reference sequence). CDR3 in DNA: TGTGCCAGCAGCTTCGGCGGCCTTACCGGGGAGCTGTTTTTT. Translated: CASSFGGLTGELFF.

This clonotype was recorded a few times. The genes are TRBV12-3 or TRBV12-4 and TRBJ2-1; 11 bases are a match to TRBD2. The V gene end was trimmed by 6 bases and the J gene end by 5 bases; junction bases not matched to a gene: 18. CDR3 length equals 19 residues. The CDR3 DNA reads TGTGCCAGCAGCCCTTCCCCGGGGCTAGCGGGAGGAGGCAACAATGAGCAGTTCTTC. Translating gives CASSPSPGLAGGGNNEQFF.

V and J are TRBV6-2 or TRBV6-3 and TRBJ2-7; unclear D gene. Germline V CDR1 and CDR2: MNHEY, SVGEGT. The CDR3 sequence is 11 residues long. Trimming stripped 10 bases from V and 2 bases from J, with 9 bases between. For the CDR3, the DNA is TGTGCCACCACCCAGGCCTACGAGCAGTACTTC. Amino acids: CATTQAYEQYF.

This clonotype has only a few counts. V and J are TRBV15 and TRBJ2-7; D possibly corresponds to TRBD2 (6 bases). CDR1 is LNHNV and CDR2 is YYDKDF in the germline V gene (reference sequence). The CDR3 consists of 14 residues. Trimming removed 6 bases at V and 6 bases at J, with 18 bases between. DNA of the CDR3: TGTGCCACCAGTCCGGGCGGGGACGTCTCCGAGCAGTACTTC. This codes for CATSPGGDVSEQYF.

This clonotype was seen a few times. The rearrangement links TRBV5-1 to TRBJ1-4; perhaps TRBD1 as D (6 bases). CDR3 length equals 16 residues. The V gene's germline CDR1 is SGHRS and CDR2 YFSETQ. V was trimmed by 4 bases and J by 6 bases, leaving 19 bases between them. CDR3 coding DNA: TGCGCCAGCAGCAACCTAGCCGGGACAAGATATGAAAAACTGTTTTTT. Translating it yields CASSNLAGTRYEKLFF.

DNA of the CDR3: TGCGCCAGCAGCCAAGATTCGGGGCCCGGGGAGCTGTTTTTT. Protein: CASSQDSGPGELFF. The chain has TRBV4-3 and TRBJ2-2, with D tentatively TRBD1 or TRBD2 (5 bases each). This CDR3 has 14 residues. V lost 0 bases to trimming and J lost 6 bases, with 8 bases between them. The germline gives CDR1 LGHNA, CDR2 YSLEER.

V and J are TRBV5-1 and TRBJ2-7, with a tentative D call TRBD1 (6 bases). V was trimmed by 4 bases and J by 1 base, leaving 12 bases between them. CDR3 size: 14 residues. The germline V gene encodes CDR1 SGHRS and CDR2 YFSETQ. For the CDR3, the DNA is TGCGCCAGCAGCATAATGGACAGATCCTACGAGCAGTACTTC. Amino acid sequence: CASSIMDRSYEQYF.

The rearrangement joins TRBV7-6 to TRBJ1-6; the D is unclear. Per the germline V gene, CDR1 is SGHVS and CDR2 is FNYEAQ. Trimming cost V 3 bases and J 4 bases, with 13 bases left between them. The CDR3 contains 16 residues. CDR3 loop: CASSFGPPSYNSPLHF. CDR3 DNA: TGTGCCAGCAGCTTCGGTCCTCCTAGTTATAATTCACCCCTCCACTTT.

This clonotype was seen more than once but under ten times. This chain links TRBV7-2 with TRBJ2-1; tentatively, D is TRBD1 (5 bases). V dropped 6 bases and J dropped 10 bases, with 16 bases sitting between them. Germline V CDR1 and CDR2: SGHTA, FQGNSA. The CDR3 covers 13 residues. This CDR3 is CASRPTGAREQFF. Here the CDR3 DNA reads TGTGCCAGCAGACCAACTGGGGCGCGGGAGCAGTTCTTC.

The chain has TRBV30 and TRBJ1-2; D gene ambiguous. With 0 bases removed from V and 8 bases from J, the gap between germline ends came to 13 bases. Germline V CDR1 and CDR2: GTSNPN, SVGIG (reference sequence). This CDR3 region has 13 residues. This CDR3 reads CAWSVGQKLGYTF. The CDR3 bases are TGTGCCTGGAGTGTAGGCCAGAAACTGGGCTACACCTTC.

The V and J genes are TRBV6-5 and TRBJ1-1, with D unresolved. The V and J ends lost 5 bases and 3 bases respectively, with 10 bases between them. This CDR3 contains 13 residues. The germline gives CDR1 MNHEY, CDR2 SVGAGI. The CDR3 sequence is CASSLGPDTEAFF. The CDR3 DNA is TGTGCCAGCAGTCTGGGCCCGGACACTGAAGCTTTCTTT.

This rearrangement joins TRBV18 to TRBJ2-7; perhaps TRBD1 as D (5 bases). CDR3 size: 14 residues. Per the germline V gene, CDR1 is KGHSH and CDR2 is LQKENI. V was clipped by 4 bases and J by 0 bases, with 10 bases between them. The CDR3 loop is CASSHDSSSYEQYF. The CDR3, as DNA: TGTGCCAGCTCACACGACAGCAGCTCCTACGAGCAGTACTTC.

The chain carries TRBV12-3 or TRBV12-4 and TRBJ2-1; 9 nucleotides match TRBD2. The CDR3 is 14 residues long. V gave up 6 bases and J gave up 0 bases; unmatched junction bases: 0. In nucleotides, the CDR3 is TGTGCCAGCAGGCGGGGGGGCTCCTACAATGAGCAGTTCTTC. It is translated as CASRRGGSYNEQFF.

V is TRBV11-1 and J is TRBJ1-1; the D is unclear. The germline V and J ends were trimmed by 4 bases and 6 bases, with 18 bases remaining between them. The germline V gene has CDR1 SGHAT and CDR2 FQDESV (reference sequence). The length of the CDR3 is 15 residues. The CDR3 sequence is CASSSNWVQWPEAFF. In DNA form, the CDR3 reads TGTGCCAGCAGCTCGAATTGGGTACAATGGCCTGAAGCTTTCTTT.

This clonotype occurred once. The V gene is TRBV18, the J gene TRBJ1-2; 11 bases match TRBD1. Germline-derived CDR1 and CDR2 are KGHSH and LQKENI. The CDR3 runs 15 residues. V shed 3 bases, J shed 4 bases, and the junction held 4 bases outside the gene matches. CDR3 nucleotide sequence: TGTGCCAGCTCACCTGGGACAGGGGGAGTCTATGGCTACACCTTC. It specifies CASSPGTGGVYGYTF.

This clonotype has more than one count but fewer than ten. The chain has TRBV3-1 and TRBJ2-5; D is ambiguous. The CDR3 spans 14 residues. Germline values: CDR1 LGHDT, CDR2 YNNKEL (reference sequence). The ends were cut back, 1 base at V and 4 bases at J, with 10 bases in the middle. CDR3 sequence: CASSQGLEGETQYF. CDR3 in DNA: TGTGCCAGCAGCCAAGGTCTAGAAGGAGAGACCCAGTACTTC.

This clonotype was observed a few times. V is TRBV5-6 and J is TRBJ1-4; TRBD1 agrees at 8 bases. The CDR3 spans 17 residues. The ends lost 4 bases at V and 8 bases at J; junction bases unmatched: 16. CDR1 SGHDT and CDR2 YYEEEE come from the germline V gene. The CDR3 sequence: CASSLGTGVRNREKLFF. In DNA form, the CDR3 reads TGTGCCAGCAGCCTGGGGACAGGCGTCCGGAATAGGGAAAAACTGTTTTTT.

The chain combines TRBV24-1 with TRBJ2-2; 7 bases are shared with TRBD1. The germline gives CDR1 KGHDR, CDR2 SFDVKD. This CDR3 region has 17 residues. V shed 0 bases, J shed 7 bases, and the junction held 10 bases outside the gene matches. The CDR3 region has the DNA TGTGCCACCAGTGATTTGCGGACAGGAGAGAGTATCGGGGAGCTGTTTTTT. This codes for CATSDLRTGESIGELFF.

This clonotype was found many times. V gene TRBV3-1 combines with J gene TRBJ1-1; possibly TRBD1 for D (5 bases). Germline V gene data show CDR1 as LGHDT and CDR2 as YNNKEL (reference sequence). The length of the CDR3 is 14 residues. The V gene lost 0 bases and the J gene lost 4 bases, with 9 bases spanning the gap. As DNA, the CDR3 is TGTGCCAGCAGCCAAGATCTGGGGGGCACTGAAGCTTTCTTT. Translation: CASSQDLGGTEAFF.

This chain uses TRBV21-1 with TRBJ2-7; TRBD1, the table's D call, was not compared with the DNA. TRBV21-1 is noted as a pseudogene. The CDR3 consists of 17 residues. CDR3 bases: TGTGCCAGCACCCCAGGGGGCACAGGGATGTCGACCTACGAGCAGTACTTC. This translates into CASTPGGTGMSTYEQYF.

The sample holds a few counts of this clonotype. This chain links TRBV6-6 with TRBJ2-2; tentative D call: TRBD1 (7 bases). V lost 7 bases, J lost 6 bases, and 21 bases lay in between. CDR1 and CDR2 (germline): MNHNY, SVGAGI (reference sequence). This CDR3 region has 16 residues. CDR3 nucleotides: TGTGCCAGCAACCAGGGGGGCAGGGTCCCCGCCGGGGAGCTGTTTTTT. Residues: CASNQGGRVPAGELFF.

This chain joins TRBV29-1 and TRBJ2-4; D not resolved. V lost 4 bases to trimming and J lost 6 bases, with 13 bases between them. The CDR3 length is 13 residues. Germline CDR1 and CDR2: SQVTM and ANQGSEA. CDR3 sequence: CSVAYSGGNIQYF. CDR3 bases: TGCAGCGTTGCCTACAGTGGCGGAAACATTCAGTACTTC.